This is a list of T cell receptor beta chains from one sample in a study of blood T cell repertoires in COVID-19. Using immunoSEQ multiplex PCR, the repertoire was profiled, and TCRdb retains in-frame clones only, with some absent. The sample gives roughly 310,000 clones, approximately 91% of which show up once; over 9% is in the top ten. Sequencing was performed on PBMCs or T cells enriched from blood (not recorded which). Receptor source: a woman in her thirties or forties who had recovered from COVID-19. The CDR3 runs from the conserved cysteine through the conserved F or W. A D gene is named only where the DNA matches it firmly. Where a row states a size, it is once, few, many or the class of an expanded clone; other rows omit it.

TRBD1,TRBV11-3,TRBJ1-1,.,TGTGCCAGCAGCCTCCAACCGACAGGGGATACTGAAGCTTTCTTT,CASSLQPTGDTEAFF
TRBD2,TRBV29-1,TRBJ2-7,.,TGCAGCGTCGATGGACTAGCGGGAGACTACGAGCAGTACTTC,CSVDGLAGDYEQYF
.,TRBV7-8,TRBJ1-5,once,TGTGCCAGCAGCTTAGCCAGGTCGAACTCTCGCAATCAGCCCCAGCATTTT,CASSLARSNSRNQPQHF
.,TRBV29-1,TRBJ2-7,.,TGCAGCGTTCTGAGTGGTGTAACCTACGAGCAGTACTTC,CSVLSGVTYEQYF
.,TRBV5-1,TRBJ2-1,few,TGCGCCAGCAGCCCCAGGACTGCCTCCTACAATGAGCAGTTCTTC,CASSPRTASYNEQFF
TRBD1,TRBV3-1/TRBV3-2,TRBJ1-1,.,TGTGCCAGTACCAGGGGGTGGACGAACACTGAAGCTTTCTTT,CASTRGWTNTEAFF
.,TRBV19,TRBJ1-1,.,TGTGCCAGTAGTATCGGGCAGGGTAACACTGAAGCTTTCTTT,CASSIGQGNTEAFF
TRBD2,TRBV7-2,TRBJ2-1,.,TGTGCCAGCAGCCCCCCAGAGCGGGAGGACTACAATGAGCAGTTCTTC,CASSPPEREDYNEQFF
TRBD1,TRBV27,TRBJ2-2,.,TGTGCCAGCAGTTATAGGAGGACAGGCCCGGGGACCGGGGAGCTGTTTTTT,CASSYRRTGPGTGELFF
TRBD1,TRBV19,TRBJ1-2,.,TGTGCAGCCAGTAGTAGATCGGGACAGCGATCCCCCGTCTCGATTGGGGGCTACACCTTC,CAASSRSGQRSPVSIGGYTF
.,TRBV6-5,TRBJ2-7,.,TGTGCCAGTGGGCAAAAATCCAACTACGAGCAGTACTTC,CASGQKSNYEQYF
TRBD2,TRBV2,TRBJ2-1,.,TGTGCCAGCAGTGAGGGGGGACTAGCTTATGGTGAGCAGTTCTTC,CASSEGGLAYGEQFF
.,TRBV15,TRBJ2-4,.,TGTGCCACCAGCAGAGATCCAGGGAACGCAAACATTCAGTACTTC,CATSRDPGNANIQYF
.,TRBV27,TRBJ2-7,.,TGTGCCAGCAGCTATGGGAGGAGGGGAAATCAGTACTTC,CASSYGRRGNQYF
TRBD2,TRBV28,TRBJ2-5,.,TGTGCCAGCAGTTTTCGGACTAGCGGGGGGGAGACCCAGTACTTC,CASSFRTSGGETQYF
TRBD2,TRBV7-8,TRBJ2-7,.,TGTGCCAGCAGCTTAGTCGGGGGGGCAAACGAGCAGTACTTC,CASSLVGGANEQYF
TRBD1,TRBV2,TRBJ1-6,once,TGTGCCAGCATGGACAGGGGAGGGAATTCACCCCTCCACTTT,CASMDRGGNSPLHF
TRBD2,TRBV6-5,TRBJ2-7,.,TGTGCCACGGGCGCGGGAGGGGGCGAGCAGTACTTC,CATGAGGGEQYF
.,TRBV11-2,TRBJ1-6,.,TGTGCCAGCAGCTCCACGACAGTCCCCTCTAATTCACCCCTCCACTTT,CASSSTTVPSNSPLHF
.,TRBV29-1,TRBJ2-7,.,TGCAGCGTTGGTCTGGGGGCGCGACGGGAGCAGTACTTC,CSVGLGARREQYF
.,TRBV23-1,TRBJ2-7,.,TGCGCCAGCAGTCACTACTACTCCCCGCAGGGCCCCATCTACGAGCAGTACTTC,CASSHYYSPQGPIYEQYF
TRBD1,TRBV4-3,TRBJ1-1,.,TGCGCCAGCAGCCTCGGACAGGGGGGCACTGAAGCTTTCTTT,CASSLGQGGTEAFF
TRBD2,TRBV6-1,TRBJ2-7,.,TGTGCCAGCAGTTCCGGACTAGTTAGTCTGTACTTC,CASSSGLVSLYF
TRBD1,TRBV6-5,TRBJ1-2,.,TGTGCCAGCAGAAGTACGGGACAGAACTATGGCTACACCTTC,CASRSTGQNYGYTF
TRBD1,TRBV9,TRBJ1-2,.,TGTGCCAGCAGCGTAGGATCCCCGGGACAGGGCAACTATGGCTACACCTTC,CASSVGSPGQGNYGYTF
.,TRBV9,TRBJ1-2,.,TGTGCCAGCAGCGTATTGGCCCAGGGTGCAGGCTACACCTTC,CASSVLAQGAGYTF
TRBD1,TRBV6-5,TRBJ2-7,.,TGTGCCAGCAGTACCACCGGGACAGGACACTACGAGCAGTACTTC,CASSTTGTGHYEQYF
TRBD1,TRBV3-1/TRBV3-2,TRBJ2-5,.,TGTGCCAGCAGCAACTTTGACAGGGGGGAAGAGACCCAGTACTTC,CASSNFDRGEETQYF
TRBD1,TRBV6-5,TRBJ1-5,.,TGTGCCAGCAGTCTCGACAGGGGGGGCCAGCCCCAGCATTTT,CASSLDRGGQPQHF
TRBD1,TRBV5-5,TRBJ2-1,.,TGTGCCAGCAGCCAGACAGGGGGCCAACCATCCAGGTACAATGAGCAGTTCTTC,CASSQTGGQPSRYNEQFF
TRBD1,TRBV9,TRBJ1-1,.,TGTGCCAGCAGCCTCCCCGGGGACAGGGGAGACACTGAAGCTTTCTTT,CASSLPGDRGDTEAFF
.,TRBV4-3,TRBJ1-5,.,TGCGCCAGCAGCCAAGATCGAGGGGGTGGACAGCCCCAGCATTTT,CASSQDRGGGQPQHF